This TCR beta chain was recorded in a study of long-term antiretroviral therapy in people with HIV. V gave up 2 bases and J gave up 0 bases, with 7 bases separating them. Germline values: CDR1 SQVTM, CDR2 ANQGSEA. The CDR3 spans 13 residues. Running of the v3.0 immunoSEQ assay took place at survey level. The method was immunoSEQ multiplex PCR; TCRdb's version includes in-frame clones alone and lacks a portion of them. The table includes some 17,000 clones, 75% to 85% detected once. V gene TRBV29-1 combines with J gene TRBJ1-1; D gene ambiguous. The receptor was isolated from a man in his thirties or forties with HIV. This specimen consisted of unsorted PBMCs, obtained at the start of antiretroviral therapy. The CDR3 DNA reads TGCAGCGTTGAACCCAGGCTGAACACTGAAGCTTTCTTT. Its translation is CSVEPRLNTEAFF.